The 19 T cell receptor beta chains below were found in one sample sequenced in a study of blood T cell repertoires in COVID-19. The data were produced by immunoSEQ multiplex PCR, yet TCRdb's version contains in-frame clones alone and is incomplete. The sample holds roughly 100,000 clones, roughly 92% seen once. Sequencing used peripheral blood. Receptors originate from a woman aged 45-65 years with COVID-19, enrolled during active disease.

V is TRBV19 and J is TRBJ2-3; D uncertain. V shed 2 bases and J shed 0 bases, with 6 bases lying between them. CDR1 LNHDA and CDR2 SQIVND come from the germline V gene (reference sequence). This CDR3 comprises 14 residues. CDR3 sequence (DNA): TGTGCCAGTAGTATATTGTCGAGCACAGATACGCAGTATTTT. Protein sequence: CASSILSSTDTQYF.

This clone came up once. The V and J genes are TRBV13 and TRBJ1-1, with 9 bases identical to TRBD1. Germline lookup yields CDR1 PRHDT and CDR2 FYEKMQ (reference sequence). The J segment lost 5 bases and the V segment lost 6 bases, leaving 7 bases of the junction unmatched. The CDR3 consists of 14 residues. CDR3 in amino acids: CASRLTTGGTEAFF. In DNA, the CDR3 is TGTGCCAGCAGACTAACGACAGGGGGGACTGAAGCTTTCTTT.

The rearrangement uses TRBV27 and TRBJ2-3; D possibly corresponds to TRBD2 (6 bases). The CDR3 is 14 amino acids. V lost 6 bases and J 2 bases, leaving 12 bases between the germline ends. CDR1 MNHEY and CDR2 SMNVEV come from the germline V gene (reference sequence). The CDR3 sequence is CASRSAGLTDTQYF. CDR3 in DNA: TGTGCCAGCAGATCTGCGGGGCTCACAGATACGCAGTATTTT.

This chain connects TRBV28 to TRBJ1-2; D call uncertain. The CDR3 spans 14 residues. V was clipped by 7 bases and J by 9 bases, with 21 bases between them. CDR1 and CDR2 from the germline V gene are MDHEN and SYDVKM. The CDR3 is CASKEGTVLDRYTF. DNA for the CDR3: TGTGCCAGCAAGGAGGGAACAGTCCTAGATCGCTACACCTTC.

The gene calls are TRBV7-9 and TRBJ1-5, with D maybe TRBD1 (5 bases). This CDR3 spans 15 amino acids. Germline V gene sequence: CDR1 SEHNR, CDR2 FQNEAQ (reference sequence). V was clipped by 5 bases and J by 5 bases, with 16 bases between them. The CDR3 nucleotides are TGTGCCAGCAGCGAAGGGACCCGGGAGGATCAGCCCCAGCATTTT. It translates to CASSEGTREDQPQHF.

The V and J genes are TRBV6-5 and TRBJ1-2; D is ambiguous. Germline CDR1 is MNHEY and CDR2 is SVGAGI. The ends were cut back, 5 bases at V and 5 bases at J, with 12 bases in the middle. The CDR3 is made up of 13 amino acids. CDR3 bases: TGTGCCAGCAGTCCCCCCGCGCTTTATGGCTACACCTTC. Its translation is CASSPPALYGYTF.

The genes are TRBV12-5 and TRBJ2-3; no clear D. Between the trimmed V and J ends, which lost 0 bases and 5 bases, there was a span of 15 bases. The CDR3 is 16 residues long. Germline V lookup: CDR1 LGHNT, CDR2 FRNRAP. The DNA of the CDR3 is TGTGCTAGTGGTTTGGTACTACGTCTCCGGGTAGATACGCAGTATTTT. Amino acids: CASGLVLRLRVDTQYF.

The chain joins TRBV10-1 to TRBJ2-3, with D possibly TRBD2 on 5 matching bases. This CDR3 spans 16 amino acids. The ends were cut back, 2 bases at V and 6 bases at J, with 18 bases in the middle. Germline-derived CDR1 and CDR2 are WNHNN and SYGVQD (reference sequence). Here the CDR3 DNA reads TGCGCCAGCAGTGAGAAAGGGCGGGCAGGAACTGATACGCAGTATTTT. Protein sequence: CASSEKGRAGTDTQYF.

The chain links TRBV11-2 to TRBJ2-3, with 7 nucleotides matching TRBD2. The CDR3 is 17 residues long. The junction had 9 bases not matched to a gene; V was cut back by 1 base and J by 2 bases. Germline values: CDR1 SGHAT, CDR2 FQNNGV. CDR3 sequence reads: CASSLGVRRGNTDTQYF. CDR3 bases: TGTGCCAGCAGCTTAGGAGTAAGGCGGGGGAACACAGATACGCAGTATTTT.

This clone has a single count. The V gene is TRBV4-3, the J gene TRBJ1-4; D possibly corresponds to TRBD1 (6 bases). V was cut by 2 bases and J by 5 bases, with 15 bases left in between. Per the germline V gene, CDR1 is LGHNA and CDR2 is YSLEER. The CDR3 runs 16 residues. The CDR3 spells CASSQRLQGPNEKLFF. The CDR3 DNA follows: TGCGCCAGCAGCCAACGACTACAGGGTCCGAATGAAAAACTGTTTTTT.

V and J are TRBV5-1 and TRBJ1-2; 7 bases align to TRBD1. Germline lookup yields CDR1 SGHRS and CDR2 YFSETQ. The junction had 4 bases not matched to a gene; V was cut back by 0 bases and J by 5 bases. The CDR3 spans 14 residues. CDR3 loop: CASSLEGAGYGYTF. CDR3 in DNA: TGCGCCAGCAGCTTGGAGGGGGCTGGGTATGGCTACACCTTC.

The rearrangement links TRBV12-5 to TRBJ1-6, with D unclear. V was pared by 8 bases and J by 7 bases, with 12 bases between. The CDR3 is 13 residues long. The germline V gene has CDR1 LGHNT and CDR2 FRNRAP. The CDR3 nucleotides read TGTGCTAGTAAGAGGGAAGGGAATTCACCCCTCCACTTT. Protein product: CASKREGNSPLHF. Drawing the rest from reference TRBV12-5 and TRBJ1-6, the complete variable domain is DARVTQTPRHKVTEMGQEVTMRCQPILGHNTVFWYRQTMMQGLELLAYFRNRAPLDDSGMPKDRFSAEMPDATLATLKIQPSEPRDSAVYFCASKREGNSPLHFGNGTRLTVT.

This chain links TRBV3-1 (or the pseudogene TRBV3-2) with TRBJ2-3, with D unclear. The CDR3 spans 14 residues. Germline CDR1 reads LGHDT; CDR2 reads YNNKEL (reference sequence). Trimming shortened V by 0 bases and J by 3 bases, and 7 bases separated the two germline ends. The CDR3 reads CASSQDLETDTQYF. DNA of the CDR3: TGTGCCAGCAGCCAAGATCTGGAGACAGATACGCAGTATTTT.

The V call is TRBV19, the J call TRBJ1-2; the match to TRBD1 covers 8 bases. The germline V gene encodes CDR1 LNHDA and CDR2 SQIVND (reference sequence). V lost 5 bases, J lost 7 bases, and 6 bases stayed unmatched. The CDR3 runs 13 residues. The CDR3 DNA sequence: TGTGCCAGTAGTCGACAGGGGCTTAGTGGCTACACCTTC. Protein sequence: CASSRQGLSGYTF.

In its sample, this clone was seen once. The J gene is TRBJ1-1, the V gene TRBV20-1; D is unclear. The germline V gene encodes CDR1 DFQATT and CDR2 SNEGSKA (reference sequence). The CDR3 loop spans 11 amino acids. The germline V and J ends were trimmed by 2 bases and 1 base, with 2 bases remaining between them. This chain's CDR3 is CSARRNTEAFF. The CDR3 DNA is TGCAGTGCTAGACGGAACACTGAAGCTTTCTTT.

The chain couples TRBV18 to TRBJ1-2, with 9 bases matching TRBD1. J lost 4 bases, V lost 3 bases, and 6 bases had no gene match. The CDR3 totals 15 residues. The germline gives CDR1 KGHSH, CDR2 LQKENI. The CDR3 sequence is CASSPGTGNIYGYTF. The CDR3 bases are TGTGCCAGCTCACCGGGGACAGGGAACATCTATGGCTACACCTTC.

The V gene is TRBV19, the J gene TRBJ2-3; 8 nucleotides match TRBD1. The CDR3 spans 16 residues. Trimming removed 1 base from V and 4 bases from J; junction bases left unmatched: 7. Germline V gives CDR1 LNHDA, CDR2 SQIVND (reference sequence). CDR3 DNA: TGTGCCAGTAGTATAGGGGGCCGGACAGGGCCAGATACGCAGTATTTT. Encoded protein: CASSIGGRTGPDTQYF.

This chain joins TRBV6-6 and TRBJ2-7, with D unresolved. The V and J ends lost 0 bases and 1 base respectively, with 7 bases between them. Germline V gives CDR1 MNHNY, CDR2 SVGAGI (reference sequence). The CDR3 has 14 residues. CDR3 sequence: CASSYSQTSYEQYF. The CDR3 DNA follows: TGTGCCAGCAGTTACTCGCAGACTTCCTACGAGCAGTACTTC.

The CDR3 loop reads CASSSRETQYF. The CDR3 nucleotides read TGTGCCAGCAGCTCTAGGGAGACCCAGTACTTC. The genes are TRBV3-1 (or the pseudogene TRBV3-2) and TRBJ2-5; D gene ambiguous. Germline V lookup: CDR1 LGHDT, CDR2 YNNKEL (reference sequence). The CDR3 is 11 residues long. V was shortened by 5 bases and J by 5 bases, with 6 bases between the two germline ends.